Shown below are 19 T cell receptor beta chains from a single sample sequenced in a study of CD8+CD57+ T cells in acquired aplastic anemia. All patients picked for sequencing had shown, by flow cytometry, an expansion of CD8+CD57+ cells. Profiles of TCR beta VDJ and CDR3 were generated from a genomic DNA template. MiXCR, applied by TCRdb to the reads, yields one record per CDR3 protein. The top ten clones hold more than 1% of a sample with some 170,000 distinct CDR3 sequences, about 45% of them seen once. Material: sorted CD4+, CD8+, or CD8+CD57+ T cells (not recorded which) from PBMCs. These receptors originate from a human donor with aplastic anemia.

The CDR3 is CASSLGRLASDTGELFF. In DNA, the CDR3 is TGTGCCAGCAGCTTAGGACGGTTGGCTAGCGACACCGGGGAGCTGTTTTTT. V and J are TRBV7-6 and TRBJ2-2; a weak D match, TRBD2 (6 bases). V was cut by 1 base and J by 3 bases, with 15 bases left in between. From germline, CDR1 is SGHVS and CDR2 FNYEAQ. This CDR3 region has 17 residues.

There are many counts of this clonotype. V and J are TRBV3-1 and TRBJ1-1; 10 positions agree with TRBD1. Germline values: CDR1 LGHDT, CDR2 YNNKEL (reference sequence). There are 15 residues in the CDR3. J was trimmed by 7 bases and V by 4 bases; bases with no gene match: 9. The chain's CDR3 is CASSRRGGQGSEAFF. The CDR3 region has the DNA TGTGCCAGCAGCCGAAGGGGGGGACAGGGGAGTGAAGCTTTCTTT.

CDR3 in amino acids: CASSVVGGVNEQFF. The CDR3 DNA follows: TGTGCCAGCAGCGTCGTGGGTGGAGTCAATGAGCAGTTCTTC. The gene calls are TRBV11-1 and TRBJ2-1; D uncertain. The CDR3 loop spans 14 amino acids. V lost 5 bases, J lost 6 bases, and 14 bases lay in between. Germline lookup yields CDR1 SGHAT and CDR2 FQDESV (reference sequence).

This clonotype was picked up a small number of times. This CDR3 reads CSVRAGEDGYTF. CDR3 DNA: TGCAGCGTTAGGGCAGGGGAAGATGGCTACACCTTC. The V and J genes are TRBV29-1 and TRBJ1-2, with a weak D call TRBD1 (6 bases). This CDR3 spans 12 amino acids. Per the germline V gene, CDR1 is SQVTM and CDR2 is ANQGSEA. V lost 5 bases and J lost 6, with 13 bases in between.

The chain is built from TRBV19 and TRBJ2-7; 9 nucleotides line up with TRBD2. The trim removed 4 bases at V and 0 bases at J, leaving 1 base unmatched. Germline CDR1 is LNHDA and CDR2 is SQIVND (reference sequence). The CDR3 spans 14 residues. CDR3 sequence reads: CASSTSGDSYEQYF. CDR3 nucleotide sequence: TGTGCCAGTAGTACTAGCGGGGACTCCTACGAGCAGTACTTC.

The CDR3 loop reads CASRGQGNYEQYF. The CDR3 region has the DNA TGCGCCAGCAGGGGACAGGGGAACTACGAGCAGTACTTC. The chain links TRBV10-2 to TRBJ2-7; 10 nucleotides match TRBD1. Trimming cost V 6 bases and J 3 bases; bases outside gene matches: 2. The CDR3 consists of 13 residues. Germline V gene data show CDR1 as WSHSY and CDR2 as SAAADI.

This clonotype appeared many times. V and J are TRBV19 and TRBJ1-5; no reliable D call. Trimming left V 10 bases short and J 0 bases short, with 13 bases between. The CDR3 consists of 14 residues. Germline V CDR1 and CDR2: LNHDA, SQIVND (reference sequence). In DNA, the CDR3 is TGTGCCATTCCTCCCCGACATAGCAATCAGCCCCAGCATTTT. Its translation is CAIPPRHSNQPQHF.

This clonotype was counted once. This chain joins TRBV2 and TRBJ2-1; D ambiguous. The V end lost 11 bases, the J end lost 7 bases, and 12 bases lay between the germline ends. Germline V gives CDR1 SNHLY, CDR2 FYNNEI. The CDR3 has 11 residues. Here the CDR3 reads CAGSARNEQFF. The CDR3 bases are TGTGCCGGTAGTGCCCGGAATGAGCAGTTCTTC.

This clonotype turned up a few times. The J gene is TRBJ1-3, the V gene TRBV28, with 10 bases matching TRBD1. The CDR3 has 16 amino acids. The germline gives CDR1 MDHEN, CDR2 SYDVKM. The ends lost 5 bases at V and 4 bases at J; junction bases unmatched: 8. CDR3 nucleotide sequence: TGTGCCAGCAGTGGCCCGGGGACAGGGGAGGGAAACACCATATATTTT. Translation gives CASSGPGTGEGNTIYF.

This clonotype was seen a handful of times. The rearrangement joins TRBV11-2 to TRBJ1-2; no firm D call. The germline V and J ends were trimmed by 6 bases and 0 bases, with 23 bases remaining between them. CDR3 length equals 18 residues. Germline assignment: CDR1 SGHAT and CDR2 FQNNGV. The CDR3, as DNA: TGTGCCAGCAGACCAGTTGGACGCAAAAAAAATCCTAACTATGGCTACACCTTC. It translates to CASRPVGRKKNPNYGYTF.

This clonotype was seen more than once but under ten times. The DNA of the CDR3 is TGTGCCACCAGTGAGGCAGGGACTGGCGAGCAGTACTTC. Translation: CATSEAGTGEQYF. The chain is built from TRBV24-1 and TRBJ2-7, with D perhaps TRBD2 (6 bases). The germline gives CDR1 KGHDR, CDR2 SFDVKD. The CDR3 contains 13 residues. Trimming left V 4 bases short and J 6 bases short, with 12 bases between.

The V gene is TRBV20-1, the J gene TRBJ2-3; TRBD2 matches 10 bases. The germline V gene encodes CDR1 DFQATT and CDR2 SNEGSKA (reference sequence). V was clipped by 5 bases and J by 6 bases; unmatched bases: 8. The CDR3 runs 14 residues. The CDR3 is CSAGRLAGRDTQYF. DNA of the CDR3: TGCAGTGCTGGTCGACTAGCGGGCCGCGATACGCAGTATTTT.

J is TRBJ2-2 and V is TRBV10-3; a weak D match, TRBD1 (5 bases). V lost 10 bases and J lost 4, with 16 bases in between. The CDR3 has 14 residues. Germline values: CDR1 ENHRY, CDR2 SYGVKD. CDR3 nucleotide sequence: TGTGCCAGCCGCCTGGGGCTGGGCACCGGGGAGCTGTTTTTT. The encoded protein is CASRLGLGTGELFF.

The rearrangement links TRBV5-6 to TRBJ1-2; no clear D. The CDR3 sequence is 14 residues long. The V end was cut by 0 bases, the J end by 1 base, with 7 bases between. From germline, CDR1 is SGHDT and CDR2 YYEEEE. In DNA form, the CDR3 reads TGTGCCAGCAGCTTGGGGGAACGTAACTATGGCTACACCTTC. Its translation is CASSLGERNYGYTF.

There are many counts of this clonotype. J is TRBJ2-3 and V is TRBV20-1; no reliable D call. V was pared by 1 base and J by 5 bases, with 10 bases between. The CDR3 is 13 residues long. Germline loops: CDR1 DFQATT, CDR2 SNEGSKA (reference sequence). CDR3 bases: TGCAGTGCTAGAGCCCAATCTGTAGATACGCAGTATTTT. Protein product: CSARAQSVDTQYF.

This clonotype appeared many times. The rearrangement uses TRBV5-5 and TRBJ2-7; a possible D gene is TRBD1 (5 bases). Germline V CDR1 and CDR2: SGHKS, YYEKEE (reference sequence). V was shortened by 4 bases and J by 4 bases, with 12 bases between the two germline ends. The length of the CDR3 is 13 residues. CDR3 sequence: CASSHPDSYEQYF. The CDR3 DNA sequence: TGTGCCAGCAGCCACCCAGACAGTTACGAGCAGTACTTC.

Concerning this clonotype itself: No conserved phenylalanine or tryptophan ends this CDR3, so it is likely a read error. This chain links TRBV5-4 with TRBJ2-1; D gene ambiguous. The CDR3 consists of 15 residues. Germline CDR1 is SGHNT and CDR2 is YYREEE (reference sequence). The V gene lost 0 bases and the J gene lost 4 bases, with 11 bases spanning the gap. The CDR3 loop is CASSLVRRSYNEQFL. The CDR3 DNA is TGTGCCAGCAGCTTGGTAAGGCGTAGTTACAATGAGCAGTTCCTC.

This clonotype was counted ten times or more. The chain carries TRBV20-1 and TRBJ1-2; possibly TRBD1 for D (6 bases). The CDR3 runs 14 residues. In germline, CDR1 is DFQATT, CDR2 SNEGSKA (reference sequence). Trimming removed 6 bases at V and 0 bases at J, with 14 bases between. CDR3 in amino acids: CSAKEQGANYGYTF. The DNA of the CDR3 is TGCAGTGCGAAAGAACAGGGAGCTAACTATGGCTACACCTTC.

This clonotype was picked up many times. The rearrangement joins TRBV4-1 to TRBJ2-3; perhaps TRBD2 as D (5 bases). Germline CDR1 and CDR2: MGHRA and YSYEKL. The V gene lost 3 bases and the J gene lost 2 bases, with 6 bases spanning the gap. There are 13 residues in the CDR3. CDR3 sequence reads: CASSQRDTDTQYF. As DNA, the CDR3 is TGCGCCAGCAGCCAGAGGGACACAGATACGCAGTATTTT.